Sequencing of this TCR beta chain was carried out in a study of T-cell reconstitution after alpha-beta-depleted transplantation in children. General study points: It was reported that alpha-beta T cells came from several hundred expanded graft clones (about two months after transplant). For some patients, TCRbeta diversity was high at day 60 because of recipient T cells and thymic progenitors that survived. T cells produced anew were the main source of T-cell counts and diversity one year after transplant.

This clonotype was recorded many times. Its specificity is not known. The TCRbeta library was prepared with unique molecular identifiers. TCRdb re-derived calls from the PCR reads in MiXCR, one entry per CDR3 protein. The repertoire includes roughly 17,000 distinct CDR3 sequences, roughly an eighth of them detected once, and 60% to 75% sits in the top ten. This specimen consisted of PBMCs, mostly from graft donor cells, obtained 180 days after TCRalphabeta/CD19-depleted stem cell transplant. The sequence came from a boy in the first two years of life who had a stem cell transplant for Wiskott-Aldrich syndrome, so the T cells may come from the graft donor.

The DNA for the CDR3 is TGTGCCAGCAGTCCTCAGGGGGCTTATAATTCACCCCTCCACTTT. Protein product: CASSPQGAYNSPLHF. The chain recombines TRBV28 with TRBJ1-6; 8 bases are a match to TRBD1. There are 15 residues in the CDR3. Germline V gene sequence: CDR1 MDHEN, CDR2 SYDVKM. The ends lost 5 bases at V and 4 bases at J; junction bases unmatched: 4.